A single sample is the source of the 23 T cell receptor beta chains below, sequenced in a study of T-cell reconstitution after alpha-beta-depleted transplantation in children. Preparation of the TCRbeta library involved a method that used unique molecular identifiers. TCRdb called the PCR reads again in MiXCR, with one record for every CDR3 protein. The table has hundreds of thousands of distinct CDR3 sequences, around 19% seen once. The sequencing here drew on PBMCs from the stem cell graft donor, taken from the stem cell graft. These TCRs come from a human donor who donated a stem cell graft to a child with acute lymphoblastic leukemia.

The genes are TRBV2 and TRBJ1-5, with a weak D call TRBD1 (6 bases). Trimming took 8 bases from V and 3 from J, leaving 14 bases between them. This CDR3 is built from 14 residues. In germline, CDR1 is SNHLY, CDR2 FYNNEI. The CDR3 DNA reads as TGTGCCAGCGATCACAGGGAAAACAATCAGCCCCAGCATTTT. Translated, it gives CASDHRENNQPQHF.

This clonotype was detected a few times. V usage is TRBV20-1 and J usage is TRBJ1-5; TRBD1 agrees at 11 bases. There are 17 residues in the CDR3. CDR1 DFQATT and CDR2 SNEGSKA come from the germline V gene (reference sequence). After removal of 6 bases from V and 2 bases from J, the junction contained 12 bases not matched to a gene. CDR3 bases: TGCAGTGCATACTCGGGACAGGGGGGTGGAGGCAATCAGCCCCAGCATTTT. It specifies CSAYSGQGGGGNQPQHF.

This clonotype was detected only a few times. The CDR3 here is CASSFPGQGPDTQYF. The CDR3 DNA sequence: TGTGCCAGCAGTTTCCCGGGACAGGGGCCAGATACGCAGTATTTT. V and J are TRBV12-3 or TRBV12-4 and TRBJ2-3; 10 positions agree with TRBD1. The CDR3 extends over 15 amino acids. V gave up 3 bases and J gave up 4 bases; unmatched junction bases: 4.

J is TRBJ2-2 and V is TRBV20-1; TRBD1 matches 8 bases. This CDR3 region has 16 residues. The germline gives CDR1 DFQATT, CDR2 SNEGSKA (reference sequence). V lost 1 base to trimming and J lost 0 bases; unmatched junction nucleotides: 4. CDR3 sequence reads: CSARAPGGTNTGELFF. The CDR3 DNA sequence: TGCAGTGCTAGAGCGCCAGGGGGCACGAACACCGGGGAGCTGTTTTTT.

This CDR3 reads CASSYSDTALDGYTF. CDR3 DNA: TGTGCCAGCAGTTACTCTGACACCGCCCTTGATGGCTACACCTTC. The chain employs TRBV6-5 and TRBJ1-2, with D uncertain. CDR1 is MNHEY and CDR2 is SVGAGI in the germline V gene. The ends were cut back, 0 bases at V and 6 bases at J, with 14 bases in the middle. The CDR3 contains 15 residues.

This clonotype was recorded a few times. This chain joins TRBV12-3 or TRBV12-4 and TRBJ2-5; 11 nucleotides match TRBD2. This CDR3 is built from 17 residues. V shed 6 bases and J 0 bases; nucleotides not matched to a gene: 9. The CDR3 here is CASSGTSGGLYQETQYF. The CDR3 DNA reads as TGTGCCAGCAGCGGGACTAGCGGAGGCCTGTACCAAGAGACCCAGTACTTC.

This clonotype was counted between two and nine times. The rearrangement joins TRBV11-2 to TRBJ2-1, with 9 bases that match TRBD1. This CDR3 spans 15 amino acids. J was trimmed by 1 base and V by 4 bases; bases with no gene match: 2. CDR1 and CDR2 (germline): SGHAT, FQNNGV. The CDR3 is CASSWDRASYNEQFF. In DNA form, the CDR3 reads TGTGCCAGCAGCTGGGACAGGGCGTCCTACAATGAGCAGTTCTTC.

This clonotype was seen a few times. The chain recombines TRBV5-5 with TRBJ1-5, with D hard to call. In germline, CDR1 is SGHKS, CDR2 YYEKEE (reference sequence). V shed 4 bases and J shed 2 bases, with 13 bases lying between them. The CDR3 totals 15 residues. For the CDR3, the DNA is TGTGCCAGCAGCGCCTCGAGGGTGGGCAATCAGCCCCAGCATTTT. Translating it yields CASSASRVGNQPQHF.

A single count supports this clonotype. This sequence joins TRBV19 and TRBJ2-1; 8 positions agree with TRBD2. There are 16 residues in the CDR3. V lost 8 bases to trimming and J lost 0 bases; unmatched junction nucleotides: 9. Germline values: CDR1 LNHDA, CDR2 SQIVND (reference sequence). The CDR3 sequence: CASGILAGISYNEQFF. The CDR3 DNA reads TGTGCCAGTGGAATTTTAGCGGGAATCTCCTACAATGAGCAGTTCTTC.

This clonotype was counted only a few times. Because it lacks the conserved phenylalanine or tryptophan at the end, this CDR3 is likely a read error. Because the CDR3's place on the DNA is in doubt, the DNA is left out and the CDR3 is given as listed by TCRdb. V gene TRBV10-3 combines with J gene TRBJ2-3; the table's TRBD1 call for D was not verified on the DNA. Germline V gives CDR1 ENHRY, CDR2 SYGVKD. The CDR3 comprises 12 residues, both ends counted. CDR3 sequence reads: CAIRTGPDTQPL.

This clonotype was observed a handful of times. V and J are TRBV12-3 or TRBV12-4 and TRBJ2-2; 7 nucleotides match TRBD1. The CDR3 is 14 amino acids. The trim removed 2 bases at V and 6 bases at J, leaving 3 bases unmatched. The DNA for the CDR3 is TGTGCCAGCAGTTTAAGCCAGGGGGCCGGGGAGCTGTTTTTT. Encoded protein: CASSLSQGAGELFF.

This clonotype was counted between two and nine times. This chain links TRBV5-1 with TRBJ2-1, with 8 bases that match TRBD2. Germline V gene sequence: CDR1 SGHRS, CDR2 YFSETQ. V gave up 0 bases and J gave up 9 bases; unmatched junction bases: 11. The CDR3 runs 16 residues. In nucleotides, the CDR3 is TGCGCCAGCAGCTTGGTAGCGGGACGCCATTCGGGTGAGCAGTTCTTC. This gives the protein CASSLVAGRHSGEQFF.

This clonotype was counted a few times. The chain employs TRBV12-3 or TRBV12-4 and TRBJ1-5, with D hard to call. The ends were cut back, 9 bases at V and 7 bases at J, with 16 bases in the middle. The CDR3 loop spans 13 amino acids. The DNA of the CDR3 is TGTGCCAGTTCGACCGAGGGATACCAGCCCCAGCATTTT. As protein: CASSTEGYQPQHF.

This sequence joins TRBV7-2 and TRBJ2-7; D ambiguous. V dropped 5 bases and J dropped 2 bases, with 16 bases sitting between them. The V gene's germline CDR1 is SGHTA and CDR2 FQGNSA. This CDR3 region has 15 residues. The CDR3 reads CASSLPGRSTYEQYF. Written as DNA, the CDR3 is TGTGCCAGCAGCCTCCCCGGGCGGAGCACCTACGAGCAGTACTTC.

The V and J genes are TRBV30 and TRBJ2-4; D perhaps matches TRBD2 (5 bases). CDR1 is GTSNPN, CDR2 SVGIG, per germline (reference sequence). The CDR3 length is 13 residues. The V gene lost 1 base and the J gene lost 9 bases, with 13 bases spanning the gap. The CDR3 loop reads CAWSDAGPSIQYF. The DNA of the CDR3 is TGTGCCTGGAGTGACGCGGGTCCCAGCATTCAGTACTTC.

The chain combines TRBV10-2 with TRBJ1-1; 9 bases agree with TRBD1. From germline, CDR1 is WSHSY and CDR2 SAAADI. The ends lost 4 bases at V and 4 bases at J; junction bases unmatched: 7. The CDR3 loop spans 15 amino acids. DNA of the CDR3: TGCGCCAGCAGTGGTGGGACAGGGTTTTTCACTGAAGCTTTCTTT. This sequence encodes CASSGGTGFFTEAFF.

The V gene is TRBV5-6, the J gene TRBJ1-1; 7 positions match TRBD1. The CDR3 is made up of 15 amino acids. Unmatched junction bases numbered 9, after V lost 4 bases and J lost 3 bases. CDR1 SGHDT and CDR2 YYEEEE come from the germline V gene. The CDR3 region is CASSPGGGGYTEAFF. In DNA form, the CDR3 reads TGTGCCAGCAGCCCGGGGGGAGGGGGCTACACTGAAGCTTTCTTT.

This clonotype turned up a few times. The V call is TRBV18, the J call TRBJ2-7; no firm D call. CDR1 and CDR2 (germline): KGHSH, LQKENI. There are 12 residues in the CDR3. V gave up 3 bases and J gave up 7 bases, with 10 bases separating them. CDR3 protein: CASSPGDLEQYF. As DNA, the CDR3 is TGTGCCAGCTCACCCGGAGACTTAGAGCAGTACTTC.

The V and J genes are TRBV20-1 and TRBJ1-6; possibly TRBD1 for D (5 bases). This CDR3 has 14 residues. Trimming removed 6 bases at V and 8 bases at J, with 17 bases between. Germline CDR1 reads DFQATT; CDR2 reads SNEGSKA (reference sequence). The CDR3 sequence is CSADEYLGDSPLHF. CDR3 bases: TGCAGTGCCGATGAATACTTGGGGGATTCACCCCTCCACTTT.

The chain couples TRBV7-3 to TRBJ2-7, with 7 positions matching TRBD2. V was pared by 4 bases and J by 5 bases, with 8 bases of the junction left unmatched. The CDR3 length is 14 residues. From germline, CDR1 is SGHTA and CDR2 FQGTGA. The CDR3 nucleotides read TGTGCCAGCAGCTCTTGGCGGGAGATAGACGAGCAGTACTTC. Amino acid sequence: CASSSWREIDEQYF.

In its sample, this clonotype was seen a few times. This chain connects TRBV15 to TRBJ1-5; D remains unclear. The CDR3 covers 14 residues. CDR1 is LNHNV and CDR2 is YYDKDF in the germline V gene (reference sequence). Deletions cut 8 bases from V and 0 bases from J, with 11 bases between. CDR3 sequence: CATSNTDSNQPQHF. The DNA of the CDR3 is TGTGCCACCTCTAACACCGATAGCAATCAGCCCCAGCATTTT.

The chain is built from TRBV19 and TRBJ2-1; 9 bases fit TRBD1. The CDR3 consists of 13 residues. CDR1 LNHDA and CDR2 SQIVND come from the germline V gene (reference sequence). V gave up 7 bases and J gave up 8 bases; unmatched junction bases: 6. The CDR3: CASIPGQGYEQFF. The CDR3 region has the DNA TGTGCCAGTATCCCGGGACAGGGCTATGAGCAGTTCTTC.

This clonotype was counted between two and nine times. The chain recombines TRBV7-9 with TRBJ2-3; 8 bases agree with TRBD2. The CDR3 spans 17 residues. The germline CDR1 and CDR2 sequences are SEHNR and FQNEAQ (reference sequence). V dropped 4 bases and J dropped 2; count of bases not matched to a gene: 11. The CDR3 region is CASSYLSSGPYTDTQYF. Here the CDR3 DNA reads TGTGCCAGCAGCTACCTTTCTAGCGGGCCTTACACAGATACGCAGTATTTT.